This T cell receptor beta chain was sequenced during a study of blood T cell repertoires in COVID-19. Study-level information: Collection of acute and convalescent COVID-19 samples took place in the United States, Italy and Spain. Sources were T cells, B-cell-depleted T cells, or PBMCs; the material itself was cDNA or gDNA.

The CDR3 loop spans 14 amino acids. After removal of 6 bases from V and 7 bases from J, the junction contained 9 bases not matched to a gene. The germline V gene encodes CDR1 SGHRS and CDR2 YFSETQ. Per the original data handling: By means of reference gene primer amplification, nucleated cell counts were estimated. This table comes from immunoSEQ multiplex PCR, and its TCRdb copy is limited to in-frame clones, with some not included. V, J and clone size derive from that table, while D and trimming were established from the DNA sequence. The table lists about 50,000 clones, approximately 85% of them singletons.

This receptor was taken from a man aged 60 to 75 with acute or convalescent COVID-19. The chain couples TRBV5-1 to TRBJ2-1; 8 bases align to TRBD2. Specimen: peripheral blood. The CDR3 coding sequence is TGCGCCAGCAACGGAGCGGGAGTAGGAAATGAGCAGTTCTTC. It yields the protein CASNGAGVGNEQFF.